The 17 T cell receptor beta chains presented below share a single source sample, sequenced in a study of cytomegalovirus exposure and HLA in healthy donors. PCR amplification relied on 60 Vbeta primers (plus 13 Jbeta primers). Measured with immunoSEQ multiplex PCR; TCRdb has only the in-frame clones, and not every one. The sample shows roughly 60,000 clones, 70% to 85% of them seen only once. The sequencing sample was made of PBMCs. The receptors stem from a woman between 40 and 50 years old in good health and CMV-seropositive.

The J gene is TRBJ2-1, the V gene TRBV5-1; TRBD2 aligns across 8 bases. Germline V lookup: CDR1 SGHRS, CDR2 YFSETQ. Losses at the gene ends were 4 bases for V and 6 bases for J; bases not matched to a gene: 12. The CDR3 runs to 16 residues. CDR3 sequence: CASSLELGLARNEQFF. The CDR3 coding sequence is TGCGCCAGCAGCCTGGAACTAGGACTAGCACGCAATGAGCAGTTCTTC.

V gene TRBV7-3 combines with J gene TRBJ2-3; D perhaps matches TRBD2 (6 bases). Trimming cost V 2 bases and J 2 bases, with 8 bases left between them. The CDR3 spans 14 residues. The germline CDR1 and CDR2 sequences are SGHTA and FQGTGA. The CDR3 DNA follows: TGTGCCAGCAGCTTAGCGGGGACCACAGATACGCAGTATTTT. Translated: CASSLAGTTDTQYF.

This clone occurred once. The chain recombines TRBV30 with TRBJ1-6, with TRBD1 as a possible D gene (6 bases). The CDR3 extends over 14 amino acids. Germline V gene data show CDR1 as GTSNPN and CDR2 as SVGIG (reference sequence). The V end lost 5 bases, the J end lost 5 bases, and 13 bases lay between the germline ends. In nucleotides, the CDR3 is TGTGCCTGGGGGGGGGCAGGGGATAATTCACCCCTCCACTTT. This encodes CAWGGAGDNSPLHF.

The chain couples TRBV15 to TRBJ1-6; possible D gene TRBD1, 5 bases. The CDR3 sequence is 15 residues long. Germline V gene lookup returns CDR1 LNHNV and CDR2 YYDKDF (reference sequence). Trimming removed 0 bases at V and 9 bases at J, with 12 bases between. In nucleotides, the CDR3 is TGTGCCACCAGCAGAGATATAAGGGGCGGTTCACCCCTCCACTTT. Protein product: CATSRDIRGGSPLHF.

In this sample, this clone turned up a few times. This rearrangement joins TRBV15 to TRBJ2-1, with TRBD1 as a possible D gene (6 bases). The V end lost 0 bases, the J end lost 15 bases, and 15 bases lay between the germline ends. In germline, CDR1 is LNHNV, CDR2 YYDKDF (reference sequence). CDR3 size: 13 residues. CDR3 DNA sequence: TGTGCCACCAGCAGAGATTCAACAGGGACGCCGTTCTTC. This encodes CATSRDSTGTPFF.

The CDR3 spells CASRGTEHNTGELFF. CDR3 in DNA: TGTGCCAGCAGGGGGACAGAACACAACACCGGGGAGCTGTTTTTT. The chain uses TRBV2 and TRBJ2-2; TRBD1 matches at 7 bases. Germline lookup yields CDR1 SNHLY and CDR2 FYNNEI. The CDR3 has 15 residues. The V and J ends lost 6 bases and 2 bases, in that order; junction bases with no gene match: 6. The entire variable domain, with the rest obtained from reference TRBV2 and TRBJ2-2, is as follows: EPEVTQTPSHQVTQMGQEVILRCVPISNHLYFYWYRQILGQKVEFLVSFYNNEISEKSEIFDDQFSVERPDGSNFTLKIRSTKLEDSAMYFCASRGTEHNTGELFFGEGSRLTVL.

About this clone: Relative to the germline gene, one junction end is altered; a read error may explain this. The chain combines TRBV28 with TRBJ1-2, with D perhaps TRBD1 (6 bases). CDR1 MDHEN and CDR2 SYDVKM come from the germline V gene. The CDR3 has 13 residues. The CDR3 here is CASSWLGATRSDF. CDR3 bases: TGTGCCAGCAGTTGGTTGGGGGCAACTCGATCCGACTTC.

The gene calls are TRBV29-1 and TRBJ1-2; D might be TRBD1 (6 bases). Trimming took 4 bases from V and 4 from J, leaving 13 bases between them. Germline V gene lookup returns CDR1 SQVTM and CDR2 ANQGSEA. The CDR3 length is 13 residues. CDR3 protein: CSVALGAGYGYTF. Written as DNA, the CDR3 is TGCAGCGTTGCTCTGGGGGCGGGCTATGGCTACACCTTC.

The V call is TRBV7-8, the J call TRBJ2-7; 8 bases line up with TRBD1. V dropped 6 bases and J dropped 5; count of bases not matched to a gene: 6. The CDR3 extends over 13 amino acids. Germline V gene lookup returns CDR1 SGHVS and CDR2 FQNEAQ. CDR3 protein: CASSGQGGDEQYF. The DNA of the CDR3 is TGTGCCAGCAGTGGACAGGGAGGCGACGAGCAGTACTTC.

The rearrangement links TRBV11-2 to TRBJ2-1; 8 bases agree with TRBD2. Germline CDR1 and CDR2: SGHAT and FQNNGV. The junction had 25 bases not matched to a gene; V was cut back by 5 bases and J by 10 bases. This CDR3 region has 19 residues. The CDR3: CASSGPRGAGGPPSREQFF. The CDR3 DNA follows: TGTGCCAGCAGCGGCCCCCGGGGTGCGGGGGGTCCCCCCTCCCGGGAGCAGTTCTTC.

Here the CDR3 reads CASSPRQGVSQETQYF. As DNA, the CDR3 is TGTGCCAGCAGTCCGCGACAGGGCGTGAGCCAAGAGACCCAGTACTTC. This rearrangement joins TRBV27 to TRBJ2-5, with 7 bases identical to TRBD1. CDR1 is MNHEY and CDR2 is SMNVEV in the germline V gene (reference sequence). This CDR3 is 16 amino acids long. With V trimmed by 5 bases and J by 1 base, 10 bases remained unmatched.

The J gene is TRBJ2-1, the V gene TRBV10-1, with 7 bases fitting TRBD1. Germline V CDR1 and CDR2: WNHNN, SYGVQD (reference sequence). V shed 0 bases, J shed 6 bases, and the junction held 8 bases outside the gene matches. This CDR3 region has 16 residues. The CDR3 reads CASSESPRQGVNEQFF. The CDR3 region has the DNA TGCGCCAGCAGTGAGTCGCCTCGGCAGGGGGTCAATGAGCAGTTCTTC.

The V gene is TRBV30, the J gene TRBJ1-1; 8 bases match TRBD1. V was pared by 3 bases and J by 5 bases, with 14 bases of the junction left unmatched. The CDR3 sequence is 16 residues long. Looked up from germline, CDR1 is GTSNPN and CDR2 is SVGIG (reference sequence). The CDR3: CAWRGGQVKSGTEAFF. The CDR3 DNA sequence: TGTGCCTGGAGGGGGGGACAGGTGAAGTCAGGGACTGAAGCTTTCTTT.

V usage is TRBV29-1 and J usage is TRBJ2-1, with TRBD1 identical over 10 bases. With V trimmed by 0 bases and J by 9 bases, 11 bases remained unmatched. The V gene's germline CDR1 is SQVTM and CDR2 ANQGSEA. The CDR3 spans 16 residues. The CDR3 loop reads CSVEDPRMTGGSEQFF. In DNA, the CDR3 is TGCAGCGTTGAAGATCCCCGGATGACAGGGGGCAGTGAGCAGTTCTTC.

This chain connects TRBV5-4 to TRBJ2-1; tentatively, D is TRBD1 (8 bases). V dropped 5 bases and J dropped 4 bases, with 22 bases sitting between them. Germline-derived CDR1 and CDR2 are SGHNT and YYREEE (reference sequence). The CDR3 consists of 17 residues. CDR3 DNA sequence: TGTGCCAGCAGTAAGCGGGACAGGTACCCTTTTTACAATGAGCAGTTCTTC. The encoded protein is CASSKRDRYPFYNEQFF.

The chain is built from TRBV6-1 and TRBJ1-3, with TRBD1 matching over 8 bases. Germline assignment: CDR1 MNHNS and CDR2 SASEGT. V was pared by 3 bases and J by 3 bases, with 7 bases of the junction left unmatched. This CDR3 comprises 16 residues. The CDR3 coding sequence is TGTGCCAGCAGTGACCCCAACAGGGGGTATGGAAACACCATATATTTT. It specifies CASSDPNRGYGNTIYF.

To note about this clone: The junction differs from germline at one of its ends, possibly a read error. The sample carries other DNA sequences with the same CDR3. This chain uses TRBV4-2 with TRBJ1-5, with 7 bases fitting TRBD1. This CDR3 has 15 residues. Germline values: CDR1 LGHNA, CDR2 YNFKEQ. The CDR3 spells CASSQGTDSNQPQHF. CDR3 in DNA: TGTGCCAGCAGTCAAGGGACAGATAGCAATCAGCCCCAGCATTTT.